These T cell receptor beta chains were read from a single sample in a study of shared T cell receptors in the human thymus. This table comes from immunoSEQ multiplex PCR, and its TCRdb copy is limited to in-frame clones, with some not included. This table has about 380,000 clones, 95% appearing once. Sequenced: thymocytes. These receptors were obtained from a human donor. Each CDR3 is given with its conserved first and last residue. Fields, in order: J gene, V gene, CDR3 protein.

TRBJ2-7	TRBV11-2	CASSLSSDSYEQYF
TRBJ2-1	TRBV5-4	CASSSPLAGGYNEQFF
TRBJ2-1	TRBV14	CASSGRINEQFF
TRBJ2-6	TRBV7-9	CASSPGTGRGAGANVLTF
TRBJ1-2	TRBV2	CASAKNDPYGYTF
TRBJ1-4	TRBV7-9	CASSLRGTSGEKLFF
TRBJ1-1	TRBV5-6	CASSWGTAGAFF
TRBJ2-1	TRBV6-6	CASSLGLALDEQFF
TRBJ2-1	TRBV28	CASTDRSRLYNEQFF
TRBJ2-1	TRBV7-3	CASSYNWDNEQFF
TRBJ1-5	TRBV10-1	CASSDGQCNQPQHF
TRBJ2-5	TRBV7-6	CASSLGTFPHRETQYF
TRBJ2-7	TRBV7-6	CASSLRDAWTPTYEQYF
TRBJ2-7	TRBV5-1	CASRAGTSGYEQYF
TRBJ2-7	TRBV7-6	CASSQRLGGRYEQYF
TRBJ2-1	TRBV14	CASSQDGQGVHNEQFF
TRBJ2-7	TRBV4-1	CASSQDLRHEQYF
TRBJ2-5	TRBV11-2	CASSMYVGLGLQETQYF
TRBJ2-1	TRBV10-2	CASSGNYSYNEQFF
TRBJ1-5	TRBV28	CASSVPSNQSQHF
TRBJ2-7	TRBV7-2	CASSLPRLIAHEQYF
TRBJ2-1	TRBV10-3	CAISESGPILRNEQFF
TRBJ1-3	TRBV28	CASSLGQRGHTIYF
TRBJ2-5	TRBV5-1	CASSVRDRAGGQLQETQYF
TRBJ2-7	TRBV5-1	CASSLESVSGEQYF
TRBJ2-1	TRBV4-3	CASSQASNEQFF
TRBJ2-6	TRBV5-4	CASSPRGGFGANVLTF
TRBJ1-1	TRBV4-3	CASSQREGLVNTEAFF
TRBJ2-2	TRBV10-3	CAISTGDPNTGELFF
TRBJ2-1	TRBV5-1	CASSGTLAGGYNEQFF
TRBJ1-1	TRBV25-1	CASSSHWAGNMNTEAFF
TRBJ2-1	TRBV9	CASSGSPRDIYNEQFF
TRBJ1-5	TRBV19	CASSTDRDRGFNQPQHF
TRBJ1-1	TRBV11-2	CASSLDLNTEAFF
TRBJ2-1	TRBV27	CASSLSWGNEQFF
TRBJ1-1	TRBV28	CAIKETANTEAFF
TRBJ2-7	TRBV5-6	CASSLVGGAYEQYF
TRBJ2-5	TRBV14	CASSQGGETTQETQYF
TRBJ2-1	TRBV5-4	CASSAEKGAWYNEQFF
TRBJ2-3	TRBV19	CASSNLRGQGCTDTQYF
TRBJ2-7	TRBV6-1	CASSEWDRVGEQYF
TRBJ1-5	TRBV19	CASSVTRPQGQPQHF
TRBJ2-7	TRBV7-9	CASSSHLRAAGVSYEQYF
TRBJ1-1	TRBV28	CASSYQQGAGDTEAFF
TRBJ2-5	TRBV21-1	CAGGQRALYGLEETQYF
TRBJ2-1	TRBV7-6	CASSLPLRYNEQFF
TRBJ1-1	TRBV7-9	CASSLRRLRTEAFF
TRBJ1-1	TRBV11-2	CASRRRGTEAFF
TRBJ2-7	TRBV5-1	CASSTGLAGEGEQYF
TRBJ2-7	TRBV6-1	CASSAGLPNYEQYF